The clone carrying this T cell receptor beta chain was found many times. Antigen specificity is unknown. As for the cDNA, it was generated by 5'RACE with 10-nucleotide random UMIs. A single record per CDR3 protein comes from TCRdb applying MiXCR to the 5' RACE reads. This table has tens of thousands of distinct CDR3 sequences, 10% appearing once. The sample belongs to a study of neurological immune-mediated disorders. Study observations and caveats: Across subjects, no CDR3 amino acid sequence appeared in expanded clones of more than one subject, a finding that suggested private repertoires in all groups.

This CDR3 comprises 13 residues. Germline CDR1 MDHEN, CDR2 SYDVKM. Trimming cost V 7 bases and J 3 bases, with 10 bases left between them. This chain links TRBV28 with TRBJ1-5; D might be TRBD1 (5 bases). The specimen sequenced was PBMCs. The receptor was derived from a man aged 40-55 years in good health. Here the CDR3 DNA reads TGTGCCAGCACGGGGCCTATCAATCAGCCCCAGCATTTT. It specifies CASTGPINQPQHF.